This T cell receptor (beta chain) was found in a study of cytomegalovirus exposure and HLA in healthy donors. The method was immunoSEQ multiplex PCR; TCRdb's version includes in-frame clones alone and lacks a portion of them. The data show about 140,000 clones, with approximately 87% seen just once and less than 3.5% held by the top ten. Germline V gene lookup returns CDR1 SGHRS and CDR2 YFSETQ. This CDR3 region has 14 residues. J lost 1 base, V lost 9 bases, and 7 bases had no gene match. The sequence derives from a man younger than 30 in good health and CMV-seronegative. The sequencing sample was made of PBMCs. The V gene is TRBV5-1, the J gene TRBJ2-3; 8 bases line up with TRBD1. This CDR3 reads CATQLTGGTDTQYF. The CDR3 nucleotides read TGCGCCACCCAACTGACAGGGGGCACAGATACGCAGTATTTT.